This TCR beta chain was recorded in a study of blood T cell repertoires in COVID-19. Study-wide context: COVID-19 samples from acute and convalescent phases originated in the United States, Italy and Spain. Sample material is recorded as cDNA or gDNA derived from T cells, B-cell-depleted T cells, or PBMCs.

As handled by the study authors: From reference gene primer amplification, estimates of nucleated cell counts were derived. Profiled with immunoSEQ multiplex PCR; TCRdb holds only in-frame clones, not every one. The V and J calls and clone size are taken from that table; D and trimming were inferred from the DNA. The data contain 210,000 or so clones, roughly 84% of them seen just once; the ten biggest clones take up less than 20%. V was pared by 3 bases and J by 2 bases, with 6 bases of the junction left unmatched. Per germline, CDR1 MNHNS and CDR2 SASEGT. CDR3 length: 16 residues. The origin of this receptor is a human donor in a cohort sampled during active COVID-19. Sample: peripheral blood. The chain uses TRBV6-1 and TRBJ1-5; 8 nucleotides align to TRBD1. CDR3 bases: TGTGCCAGCAGTGACGACACAGGGGGTGGCAATCAGCCCCAGCATTTT. Translation gives CASSDDTGGGNQPQHF.